The rows below give T cell receptor beta chains drawn from one sample of a study of control samples from healthy donors and cancer patients. TCRdb's table, derived via immunoSEQ multiplex PCR, lists solely in-frame clones and lacks some. The sample consists of approximately 86,000 clones, around nine tenths of them appearing once. The specimen was blood. The receptors stem from a man aged 25-45 years in good health. CDR3s include the opening cysteine and the closing phenylalanine or tryptophan. A D gene is named only where the DNA matches it firmly. The size entry is marked missing in some rows and otherwise reads once, few, many or a size class.

NA,TRBD1,TRBV6-5,TRBJ1-6,CASSYSGQGDSPLHF,TGTGCCAGCAGTTACTCTGGACAGGGGGATTCACCCCTCCACTTT
NA,NA,TRBV11-2,TRBJ1-3,CASSPTDWHSGNTIYF,TGTGCCAGCAGCCCCACGGATTGGCACTCTGGAAACACCATATATTTT
NA,NA,TRBV11-2,TRBJ2-3,CASSNIATGQRDTQYF,TGTGCCAGCAGCAACATCGCGACGGGGCAGAGAGATACGCAGTATTTT
NA,TRBD1,TRBV25-1,TRBJ1-3,CASSASGGSGNTIYF,TGTGCCAGCAGTGCTTCAGGGGGTTCTGGAAACACCATATATTTT
NA,NA,TRBV12-3/TRBV12-4,TRBJ1-2,CASSPGVGAGTF,NA
NA,TRBD1,TRBV19,TRBJ1-5,CASSLGNRGSNQPQHF,TGTGCCAGTAGTCTCGGGAACAGGGGTAGCAATCAGCCCCAGCATTTT
NA,NA,TRBV15,TRBJ2-5,CATSSRSGEETQYF,TGTGCCACCAGCTCAAGGTCGGGGGAAGAGACCCAGTACTTC
NA,NA,TRBV5-4,TRBJ2-7,CASSFGGWSSYEQYF,TGTGCCAGCAGCTTCGGGGGCTGGAGCTCCTACGAGCAGTACTTC
NA,TRBD1,TRBV12-5,TRBJ1-6,CASGDGQGSPLHF,TGTGCTAGTGGGGACGGACAGGGCTCACCCCTCCACTTT
NA,TRBD1,TRBV9,TRBJ1-2,CASSARSGTGNYGYTF,TGTGCCAGCAGCGCGCGGTCCGGGACAGGAAACTATGGCTACACCTTC
NA,TRBD1,TRBV27,TRBJ1-4,CASSFEDRGTNEKLFF,TGTGCCAGCAGTTTCGAAGACAGGGGAACTAATGAAAAACTGTTTTTT
NA,TRBD1,TRBV11-1,TRBJ2-2,CASSASTGAGELFF,TGTGCCAGCAGCGCCTCAACAGGGGCCGGGGAGCTGTTTTTT
NA,NA,TRBV6-5,TRBJ2-1,CASTTGADYNEQFF,TGTGCCAGCACGACGGGGGCGGACTACAATGAGCAGTTCTTC
NA,NA,TRBV6-5,TRBJ1-1,CASRYAGGQNTEAFF,TGTGCCAGCAGGTACGCCGGAGGACAAAACACTGAAGCTTTCTTT
NA,TRBD1,TRBV6-5,TRBJ1-2,CASSYSWDRDSKTF,TGTGCCAGCAGTTACTCGTGGGACAGGGACTCTAAAACCTTC
NA,TRBD1,TRBV27,TRBJ1-2,CASTQTGQGAFGYTF,TGTGCCAGCACCCAAACGGGACAGGGGGCGTTTGGCTACACCTTC
NA,TRBD1,TRBV18,TRBJ2-3,CASSPSQGALDTQYF,TGTGCCAGCTCACCATCACAGGGGGCTTTGGATACGCAGTATTTT
NA,TRBD2,TRBV5-6,TRBJ2-7,CASNPGGGISYEQYF,TGTGCCAGCAACCCGGGCGGGGGGATCTCCTACGAGCAGTACTTC
NA,NA,TRBV3-1/TRBV3-2,TRBJ2-1,CASSQEHRLDNEQFF,TGTGCCAGCAGCCAAGAACACAGATTAGACAATGAGCAGTTCTTC
once,NA,TRBV6-5,TRBJ1-6,CASSYSTQTSNSPLHF,TGTGCCAGCAGTTACTCGACGCAGACTTCCAATTCACCCCTCCACTTT
NA,NA,TRBV7-2,TRBJ2-6,CASSLAAKSSGANVLTF,TGTGCCAGCAGCTTGGCAGCTAAGAGCTCTGGGGCCAACGTCCTGACTTTC
NA,TRBD2,TRBV4-2,TRBJ2-5,CASSQDFGTSGQETQYF,TGTGCCAGCAGCCAAGATTTTGGGACTAGCGGCCAAGAGACCCAGTACTTC
NA,NA,TRBV9,TRBJ1-3,CASSVGGLSGNTIYF,TGTGCCAGCAGCGTAGGGGGTCTCTCTGGAAACACCATATATTTT
NA,NA,TRBV30,TRBJ1-5,CAWSVGRGYNQPQHF,TGTGCCTGGAGTGTAGGGCGTGGGTACAATCAGCCCCAGCATTTT
NA,NA,TRBV28,TRBJ1-2,CASVRVGGGNYGYTF,TGTGCCAGCGTCAGGGTTGGCGGGGGTAACTATGGCTACACCTTC
NA,NA,TRBV21-1,TRBJ2-3,CAISRGPNTSRTDTQYF,TGTGCCATATCCAGGGGGCCGAATACCTCCCGCACAGATACGCAGTATTTT
NA,TRBD1,TRBV2,TRBJ2-2,CASKGTGANTGELFF,TGTGCCAGCAAGGGGACAGGGGCGAACACCGGGGAGCTGTTTTTT
NA,TRBD1,TRBV14,TRBJ2-1,CASSDRGIGNEQFF,TGTGCCAGCAGCGACAGGGGGATAGGGAATGAGCAGTTCTTC
NA,NA,TRBV19,TRBJ1-4,CASSPYPGGATNEKLFF,TGTGCCAGTAGCCCTTACCCGGGAGGGGCAACTAATGAAAAACTGTTTTTT
NA,NA,TRBV5-1,TRBJ1-1,CASAAGLNTEAFF,TGCGCCAGCGCCGCGGGACTCAACACTGAAGCTTTCTTT
NA,NA,TRBV21-1,TRBJ1-1,CASSPPGTVHTEAFF,TGTGCCAGCAGCCCACCCGGGACAGTACACACTGAAGCTTTCTTT
NA,NA,TRBV6-6,TRBJ1-6,CASSPRGRANTYNSPLHF,TGTGCCAGCAGTCCTCGGGGCAGGGCGAACACCTATAATTCACCCCTCCACTTT
NA,NA,TRBV19,TRBJ1-2,CATTDLPRSGYTF,TGTGCCACCACGGACCTTCCTAGGAGTGGCTACACCTTC
NA,TRBD1,TRBV7-2,TRBJ1-1,CASSSFPGQGGTEAFF,TGTGCCAGCAGCTCCTTCCCGGGACAGGGGGGCACTGAAGCTTTCTTT
NA,TRBD1,TRBV5-4,TRBJ2-7,CASSFSTGGTYEQYF,TGTGCCAGCAGCTTTAGCACAGGGGGTACCTACGAGCAGTACTTC
once,NA,TRBV24-1,TRBJ2-3,CATSDFGLGVADTQYF,TGTGCCACCAGTGATTTCGGGCTAGGTGTCGCAGATACGCAGTATTTT